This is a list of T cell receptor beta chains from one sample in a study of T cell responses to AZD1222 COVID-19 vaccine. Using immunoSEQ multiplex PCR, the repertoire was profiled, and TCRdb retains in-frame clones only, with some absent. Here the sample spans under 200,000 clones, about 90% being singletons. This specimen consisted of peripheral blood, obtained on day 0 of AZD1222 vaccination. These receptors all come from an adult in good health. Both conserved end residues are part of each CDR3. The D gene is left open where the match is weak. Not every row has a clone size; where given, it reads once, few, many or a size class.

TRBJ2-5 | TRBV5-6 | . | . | CASSPGTQETQYF | TGTGCCAGCAGCCCCGGGACCCAAGAGACCCAGTACTTC
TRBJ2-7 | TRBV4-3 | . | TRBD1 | CASSQGIGTGVVYEQYF | TGCGCCAGCAGCCAAGGAATCGGGACAGGGGTCGTCTACGAGCAGTACTTC
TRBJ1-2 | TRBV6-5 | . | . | CASSYHGGPWTF | TGTGCCAGCAGCTACCACGGCGGCCCTTGGACCTTC
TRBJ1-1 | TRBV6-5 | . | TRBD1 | CASSSPGQPNTEAFF | TGTGCCAGCAGTTCCCCGGGACAGCCGAACACTGAAGCTTTCTTT
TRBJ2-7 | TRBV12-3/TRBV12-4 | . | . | CASSLTGSYEQYF | TGTGCCAGCAGTTTAACAGGGTCCTACGAGCAGTACTTC
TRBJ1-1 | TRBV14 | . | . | CASSQVAYTEAFF | TGTGCCAGCAGCCAAGTGGCCTACACTGAAGCTTTCTTT
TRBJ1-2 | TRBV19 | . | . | CASSLTGSNYGYTF | TGTGCCAGTAGTTTAACAGGGTCTAACTATGGCTACACCTTC
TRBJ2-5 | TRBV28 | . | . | CASSDRGGDRETQYF | TGTGCCAGCAGTGACCGTGGCGGGGATAGAGAGACCCAGTACTTC
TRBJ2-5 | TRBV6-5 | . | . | CASSTEETQYF | TGTGCCAGCAGTACTGAAGAGACCCAGTACTTC
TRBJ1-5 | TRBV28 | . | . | CASSRGDGSVNQPQHF | TGTGCCAGCAGTAGGGGGGATGGTTCGGTAAATCAGCCCCAGCATTTT
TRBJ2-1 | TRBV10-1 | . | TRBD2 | CASSEGAGERFF | TGCGCCAGCAGTGAGGGGGCGGGAGAAAGGTTCTTC
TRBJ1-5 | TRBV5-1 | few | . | CASSPDGVGNQPQHF | TGCGCCAGCAGCCCGGACGGGGTTGGGAATCAGCCCCAGCATTTT
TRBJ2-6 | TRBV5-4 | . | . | CASTTEAGANVLTF | TGTGCCAGTACAACAGAGGCTGGGGCCAACGTCCTGACTTTC
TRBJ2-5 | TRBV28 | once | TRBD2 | CASSLLSPSGDQETQYF | TGTGCCAGCAGTTTACTGTCGCCTAGCGGGGACCAAGAGACCCAGTACTTC
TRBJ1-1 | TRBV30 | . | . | CAWSSPTLNTEAFF | TGTGCCTGGAGTTCACCGACCCTGAACACTGAAGCTTTCTTT
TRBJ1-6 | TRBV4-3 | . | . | CASSQDPNSPLHF | TGCGCCAGCAGCCAAGATCCCAATTCACCCCTCCACTTT
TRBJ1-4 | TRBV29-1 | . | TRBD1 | CSVLIPGQLNEKLFF | TGCAGCGTTCTAATCCCGGGACAGTTAAATGAAAAACTGTTTTTT
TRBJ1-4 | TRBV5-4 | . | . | CASSLAVGGTVNEKLFF | TGTGCCAGCAGCTTGGCCGTCGGCGGGACGGTTAATGAAAAACTGTTTTTT
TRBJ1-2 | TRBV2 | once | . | CASRLEGDGYYGYTF | TGTGCCAGCAGACTGGAGGGAGACGGGTACTATGGCTACACCTTC
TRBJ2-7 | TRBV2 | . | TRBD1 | CASSDSYGQGYEQYF | TGTGCCAGCAGTGATTCTTACGGACAGGGCTACGAGCAGTACTTC
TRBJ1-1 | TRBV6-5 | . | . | CASSFGGVEAFF | TGTGCCAGCAGTTTTGGTGGGGTTGAAGCTTTCTTT
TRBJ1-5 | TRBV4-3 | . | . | CASSQEGTPDQPQHF | TGCGCCAGCAGCCAAGAGGGGACACCCGATCAGCCCCAGCATTTT
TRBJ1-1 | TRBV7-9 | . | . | CASSPYTENTEAFF | TGTGCCAGCAGCCCATACACAGAGAACACTGAAGCTTTCTTT
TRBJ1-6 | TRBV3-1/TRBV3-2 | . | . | CASSQGRGYNSPLHF | TGTGCCAGCAGCCAAGGAAGGGGGTACAATTCACCCCTCCACTTT
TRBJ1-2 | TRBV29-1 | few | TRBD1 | CSVGDSSNYGYTF | TGCAGCGTTGGGGACAGCTCTAACTATGGCTACACCTTC
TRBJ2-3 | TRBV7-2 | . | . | CASSLAVRRGSKSDTQYF | TGTGCCAGCAGCTTAGCGGTTCGGCGGGGAAGCAAATCAGATACGCAGTATTTT
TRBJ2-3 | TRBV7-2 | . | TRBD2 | CASSFSTLAGVPDTQYF | TGTGCCAGCAGCTTTTCCACACTAGCGGGGGTGCCAGATACGCAGTATTTT
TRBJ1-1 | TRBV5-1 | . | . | CASSVGDPNVEAFF | TGCGCCAGCAGCGTCGGAGACCCGAATGTTGAAGCTTTCTTT
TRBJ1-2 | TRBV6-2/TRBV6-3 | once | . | CASSPLRTANYGYTF | TGTGCCAGCAGCCCCCTTCGGACGGCGAACTATGGCTACACCTTC
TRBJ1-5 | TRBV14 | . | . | CASSHNLEEPQHF | TGTGCCAGCAGCCACAACTTAGAGGAGCCCCAGCATTTT
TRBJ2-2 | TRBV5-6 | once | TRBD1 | CASSSGGRGNTGELFF | TGTGCCAGCAGCTCAGGGGGTAGGGGAAACACCGGGGAGCTGTTTTTT
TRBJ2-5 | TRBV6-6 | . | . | CASSYLTSKRKTQYF | TGTGCCAGCAGTTACTTGACTAGTAAGAGGAAGACCCAGTACTTC
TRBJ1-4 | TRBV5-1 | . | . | CASSLGHTGEKLFF | TGCGCCAGCAGCTTGGGCCACACGGGTGAAAAACTGTTTTTT
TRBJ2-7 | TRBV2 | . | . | CASSDDRSAYEQYF | TGTGCCAGCAGTGACGACAGGTCCGCCTACGAGCAGTACTTC
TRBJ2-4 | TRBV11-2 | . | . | CASSLLSPPAGLAKNIQYF | TGTGCCAGCAGCTTACTATCTCCCCCAGCAGGGCTCGCCAAAAACATTCAGTACTTC
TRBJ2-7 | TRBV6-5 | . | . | CASSLKDLRRYF | TGTGCCAGCAGTCTGAAAGACCTTAGGCGGTACTTC
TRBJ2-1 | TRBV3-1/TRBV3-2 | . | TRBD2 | CASSARLAGEYNEQFF | TGTGCCAGCAGCGCCCGACTAGCGGGAGAATACAATGAGCAGTTCTTC
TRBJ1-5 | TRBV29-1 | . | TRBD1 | CSVAHRGDQPQHF | TGCAGCGTTGCTCACAGGGGCGATCAGCCCCAGCATTTT
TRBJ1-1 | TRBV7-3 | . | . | CASSPRGVTDTEAFF | TGTGCCAGCAGTCCGCGGGGGGTAACGGACACTGAAGCTTTCTTT
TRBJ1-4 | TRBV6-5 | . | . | CASSHATNEKLFF | TGTGCCAGCAGTCACGCAACTAATGAAAAACTGTTTTTT
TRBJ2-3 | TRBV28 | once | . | CASSPTLPAGTDTQYF | TGTGCCAGCAGCCCAACACTGCCGGCGGGCACAGATACGCAGTATTTT
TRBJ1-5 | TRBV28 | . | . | CASSENRDGKPQHF | TGTGCCAGCAGTGAGAACAGGGACGGCAAGCCCCAGCATTTT
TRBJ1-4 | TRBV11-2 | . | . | CASSLVAGTNEKLFF | TGTGCCAGCAGCTTAGTGGCCGGCACTAATGAAAAACTGTTTTTT
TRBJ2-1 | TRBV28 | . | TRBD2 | CASSPYGGATINSYNEQFF | TGTGCCAGCAGTCCCTACGGGGGGGCCACGATTAATTCCTACAATGAGCAGTTCTTC
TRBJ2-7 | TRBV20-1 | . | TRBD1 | CSAWDSYEQYF | TGCAGTGCTTGGGACAGCTACGAGCAGTACTTC
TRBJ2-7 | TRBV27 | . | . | CASSFLDSYEQYF | TGTGCCAGCAGTTTCTTGGACTCCTACGAGCAGTACTTC
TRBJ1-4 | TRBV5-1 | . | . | CASSLARQRNEKLFF | TGCGCCAGCAGCTTGGCGCGGCAGCGTAACGAAAAACTGTTTTTT
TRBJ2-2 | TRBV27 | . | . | CASSLSPRANTGELFF | TGTGCCAGCAGTTTATCCCCCAGGGCGAACACCGGGGAGCTGTTTTTT
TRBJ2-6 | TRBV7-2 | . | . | CASVQDNSGANVLTF | TGTGCCAGCGTACAGGATAACTCTGGGGCCAACGTCCTGACTTTC
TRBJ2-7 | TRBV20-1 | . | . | CSASDRLTASYEQYF | TGCAGTGCTAGTGACAGACTGACAGCCTCCTACGAGCAGTACTTC
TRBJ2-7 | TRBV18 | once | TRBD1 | CASSQGDRGHWVGQYF | TGTGCCAGCTCACAAGGAGACAGGGGGCACTGGGTTGGGCAGTACTTC
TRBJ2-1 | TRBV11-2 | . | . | CASSLTGGAYDNEQFF | TGTGCCAGCAGCTTAACCGGAGGGGCGTACGACAATGAGCAGTTCTTC
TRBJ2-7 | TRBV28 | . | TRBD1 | CASSSPSDREQGEQYF | TGTGCCAGCAGTTCCCCCTCCGACAGGGAACAGGGCGAGCAGTACTTC